The sequence of this T cell receptor (beta chain) was determined in a study of identical twins. Template switching added a universal primer binding site, and final cDNA carried unique molecular identifiers. TCRdb analysed the 5' RACE reads with MiXCR anew, one entry per CDR3 protein. This table has hundreds of thousands of distinct CDR3 sequences, approximately 6% appearing once. Study results and limitations: Sequences that were beta out-of-frame showed weaker excess twin sharing.

V lost 4 bases and J 3 bases, leaving 15 bases between the germline ends. CDR1 and CDR2 (germline): SGHRS, YFSETQ. The CDR3 spans 15 residues. This clonotype was seen more than once but under ten times. Its specificity is unknown. This clonotype originated in a man younger than 30 in good health. The V and J genes are TRBV5-1 and TRBJ2-3, with TRBD2 as a possible D gene (6 bases). Material: naive T cells sorted from blood. The CDR3 region is CASSPSSGWTDTQYF. For the CDR3, the DNA is TGCGCCAGCAGCCCATCAAGCGGGTGGACAGATACGCAGTATTTT.